Listed here is a single TCR beta chain. Primers for the PCR totalled 60 Vbeta and 13 Jbeta. Generated by immunoSEQ multiplex PCR, the TCRdb table keeps only in-frame clones and is missing some. Seen here are fewer than 150,000 clones, roughly four fifths observed once, and the top ten hold roughly 2.5%. The germline V gene has CDR1 SGHNT and CDR2 YYREEE (reference sequence). CDR3 length: 18 residues. V dropped 2 bases and J dropped 0; count of bases not matched to a gene: 6. This specimen belongs to a study of cytomegalovirus exposure and HLA in healthy donors. Study details: Most donors, roughly 82% of over 300 genotyped, fell in the Caucasian-associated ancestry cluster.

This TCR was sampled from a woman aged 18-29 years in good health and CMV-seronegative. The V and J genes are TRBV5-4 and TRBJ1-6; 9 positions match TRBD1. The material sequenced was PBMCs. The CDR3 is CASSFGGQGSSYNSPLHF. For the CDR3, the DNA is TGTGCCAGCAGCTTTGGGGGACAGGGTAGCTCCTATAATTCACCCCTCCACTTT.